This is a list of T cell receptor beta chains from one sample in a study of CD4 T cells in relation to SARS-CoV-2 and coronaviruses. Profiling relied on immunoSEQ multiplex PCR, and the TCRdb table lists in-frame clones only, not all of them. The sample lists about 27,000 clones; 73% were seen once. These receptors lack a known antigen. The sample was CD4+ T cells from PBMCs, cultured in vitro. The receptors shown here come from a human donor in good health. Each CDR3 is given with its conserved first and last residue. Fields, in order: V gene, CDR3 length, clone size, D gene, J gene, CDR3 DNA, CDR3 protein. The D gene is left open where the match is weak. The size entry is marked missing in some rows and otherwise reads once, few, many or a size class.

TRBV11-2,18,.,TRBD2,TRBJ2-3,TGTGCCAGCAGCTGGGGGCGGACTAGCAGGACTAGCACAGATACGCAGTATTTT,CASSWGRTSRTSTDTQYF
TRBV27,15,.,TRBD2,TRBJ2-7,TGTGCCAGCAGGAAGGGGACTAGCGGCTCCTACGAGCAGTACTTC,CASRKGTSGSYEQYF
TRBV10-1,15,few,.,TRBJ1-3,TGCGCCAGCAGTCCAGGAGATACCTCTGGAAACACCATATATTTT,CASSPGDTSGNTIYF
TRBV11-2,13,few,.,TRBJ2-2,TGTGCCAGCAGCCCCACAGTTCCCGGGGAGCTGTTTTTT,CASSPTVPGELFF
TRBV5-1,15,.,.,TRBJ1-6,TGCGCCAGCAGCTTGGGAGCGGCAGATAATTCACCCCTCCACTTT,CASSLGAADNSPLHF
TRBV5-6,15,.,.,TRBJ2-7,TGTGCCAGCAGCTTTTTTGGGACAGCGGGGGACGAGCAGTACTTC,CASSFFGTAGDEQYF
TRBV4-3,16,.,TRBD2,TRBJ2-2,TGCGCCAGCAGCCTAGGACTAGCGGGAGGGACCGGGGAGCTGTTTTTT,CASSLGLAGGTGELFF
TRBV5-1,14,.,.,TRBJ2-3,TGCGCCAGCAGGTCGGAGACTAGCACAGATACGCAGTATTTT,CASRSETSTDTQYF
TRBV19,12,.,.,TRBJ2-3,TGTGCCAGTGCCTCGGGCACAGATACGCAGTATTTT,CASASGTDTQYF
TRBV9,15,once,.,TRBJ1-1,TGTGCCAGCAGCGTAGGATCAGGGTTGAACACTGAAGCTTTCTTT,CASSVGSGLNTEAFF
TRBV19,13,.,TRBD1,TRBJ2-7,TGTGCCAGTAGCACCGGGACAGTCTACGAGCAGTACTTC,CASSTGTVYEQYF
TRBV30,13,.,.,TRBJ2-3,TGTGCCTGGACCCTAGGGGGCACAGATACGCAGTATTTT,CAWTLGGTDTQYF
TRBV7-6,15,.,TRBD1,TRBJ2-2,TGTGCCAGCAGTTATTCCGGGACAGGGACTGGGGAGCTGTTTTTT,CASSYSGTGTGELFF
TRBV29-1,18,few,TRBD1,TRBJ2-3,TGCAGCGTTGAAGATCGACAGGGTTTACTGTTCGGGACAGATACGCAGTATTTT,CSVEDRQGLLFGTDTQYF
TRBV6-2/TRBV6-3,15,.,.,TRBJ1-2,TGTGCCAGCAGTTACGGCCTGGAAGCTAACTATGGCTACACCTTC,CASSYGLEANYGYTF
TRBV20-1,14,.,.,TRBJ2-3,TGCAGTGCTAGTTGGCAGGGGAGCACAGATACGCAGTATTTT,CSASWQGSTDTQYF
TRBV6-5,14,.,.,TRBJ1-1,TGTGCCAGCAGGCTCGGGACGGAGAACACTGAAGCTTTCTTT,CASRLGTENTEAFF
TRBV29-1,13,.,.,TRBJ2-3,TGCAGCGTTGGGAGGGGGCGTTCAGATACGCAGTATTTT,CSVGRGRSDTQYF
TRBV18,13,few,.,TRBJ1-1,TGTGCCAGCTCAAGGGGGGAAAGCACTGAAGCTTTCTTT,CASSRGESTEAFF
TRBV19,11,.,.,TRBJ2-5,TGTGCCAGTAGTATCCAAGAGACCCAGTACTTC,CASSIQETQYF
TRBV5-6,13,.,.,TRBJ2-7,TGTGCCAGCAGCCGGCACCCATCCTACGAGCAGTACTTC,CASSRHPSYEQYF
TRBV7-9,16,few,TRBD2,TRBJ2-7,TGTGCCAGCAGCTTGGAAGCGGGATTTCGGACTTTTGAGCAGTACTTC,CASSLEAGFRTFEQYF
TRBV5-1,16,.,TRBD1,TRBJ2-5,TGCGCCAGCAGCCCAGCCCTCGACAGGGACGGGGAGACCCAGTACTTC,CASSPALDRDGETQYF
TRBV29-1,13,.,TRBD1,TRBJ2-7,TGCAGCGTCCAAGGGACAGGAAACCACGAGCAGTACTTC,CSVQGTGNHEQYF
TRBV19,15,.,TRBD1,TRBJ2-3,TGTGCCAGTACGCGGACAGGGAGACGAACAGATACGCAGTATTTT,CASTRTGRRTDTQYF
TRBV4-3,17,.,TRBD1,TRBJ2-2,TGCGCCAGCAGCCAAGGGACCGGGACAGGGAATACCGGGGAGCTGTTTTTT,CASSQGTGTGNTGELFF
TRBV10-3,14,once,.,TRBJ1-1,TGTGCCATCAGTGAGTCGGGCAGACGCACTGAAGCTTTCTTT,CAISESGRRTEAFF
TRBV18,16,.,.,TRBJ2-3,TGTGCCAGCCGAACGGAGAAGGGGCGCGGCACAGATACGCAGTATTTT,CASRTEKGRGTDTQYF
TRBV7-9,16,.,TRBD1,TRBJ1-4,TGTGCCAGCAGCCCGGACAGGGCAGAAGTAGGTGAAAAACTGTTTTTT,CASSPDRAEVGEKLFF
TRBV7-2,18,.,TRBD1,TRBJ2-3,TGTGCCAGCAGGGGGGACAGGCGGCCTTTGCCTAGCACAGATACGCAGTATTTT,CASRGDRRPLPSTDTQYF
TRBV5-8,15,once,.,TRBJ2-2,TGTGCCAGCAGCTTGCAGGACATAGGTACCGGGGAGCTGTTTTTT,CASSLQDIGTGELFF
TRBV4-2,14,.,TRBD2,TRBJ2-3,TGTGCCAGCAGCCAACAGGGAGGGGCGGATACGCAGTATTTT,CASSQQGGADTQYF
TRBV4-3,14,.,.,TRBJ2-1,TGCGCCAGCAGCCAAGTCCGAGCGAACAATGAGCAGTTCTTC,CASSQVRANNEQFF
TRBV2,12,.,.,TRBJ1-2,TGTGCCACCAGCATTGATTACTATGGCTACACCTTC,CATSIDYYGYTF
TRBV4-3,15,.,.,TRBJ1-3,TGCGCCAGCAGCCAGCAGTTCGACTCTGGAAACACCATATATTTT,CASSQQFDSGNTIYF
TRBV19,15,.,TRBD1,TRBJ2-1,TGTGCCAGTAGCCCCAGAGGGGGCGCGAGGGGGGAGCAGTTCTTC,CASSPRGGARGEQFF
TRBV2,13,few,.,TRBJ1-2,TGTGCCAGCAGTGAGGACGGACCTTATGGCTACACCTTC,CASSEDGPYGYTF
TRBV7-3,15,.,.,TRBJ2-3,TGTGCCAGCAGCTTAAGGGGACCTAGCACAGATACGCAGTATTTT,CASSLRGPSTDTQYF
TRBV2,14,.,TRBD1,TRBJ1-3,TGTGCCAGCGGGGGACAGGCCGGCAGAAACACCATATATTTT,CASGGQAGRNTIYF
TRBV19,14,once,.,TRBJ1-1,TGTGCCAGTAGTATGACAGGTTTGAACACTGAAGCTTTCTTT,CASSMTGLNTEAFF
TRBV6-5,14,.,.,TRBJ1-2,TGTGCCAGCAGTTACAAGGGCAGGAACTATGGCTACACCTTC,CASSYKGRNYGYTF
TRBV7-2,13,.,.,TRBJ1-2,TGTGCCAGCAGCGTAGACACTAACTATGGCTACACCTTC,CASSVDTNYGYTF
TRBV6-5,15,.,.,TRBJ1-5,TGTGCCAGCAGTTACCCCACAGGGCTTGATCAGCCCCAGCATTTT,CASSYPTGLDQPQHF
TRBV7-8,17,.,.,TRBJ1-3,TGTGCCAGCAGCTTATACGGGACGGGGTCCTTTGGAAACACCATATATTTT,CASSLYGTGSFGNTIYF
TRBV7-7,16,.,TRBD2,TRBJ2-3,TGTGCTAGCAGCTTGGGTAGCGGGGCTCCCACAGATACGCAGTATTTT,CASSLGSGAPTDTQYF
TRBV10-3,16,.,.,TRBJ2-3,TGTGCCATCAGTGCCAGGGCGATCGATGGCACAGATACGCAGTATTTT,CAISARAIDGTDTQYF
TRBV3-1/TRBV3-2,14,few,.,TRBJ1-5,TGTGCCAGCAGCCAAGGCAGGGTTACTCAGCCCCAGCATTTT,CASSQGRVTQPQHF
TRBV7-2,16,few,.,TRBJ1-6,TGTGCCAGCAGCTTAGGGTTCCCCCCGGAGAATTCACCCCTCCACTTT,CASSLGFPPENSPLHF
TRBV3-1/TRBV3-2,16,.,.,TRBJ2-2,TGTGCCAGCAGCCTCGGTAGGGCTAAGAACACCGGGGAGCTGTTTTTT,CASSLGRAKNTGELFF
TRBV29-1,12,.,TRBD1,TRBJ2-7,TGCAGCGTCGGGTCGACAGGGGACGAGCAGTACTTC,CSVGSTGDEQYF
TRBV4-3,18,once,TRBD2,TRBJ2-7,TGCGCCAGCAGCCAAGATAGAGGATTGGCTAGCGGGGTCTACGAGCAGTACTTC,CASSQDRGLASGVYEQYF
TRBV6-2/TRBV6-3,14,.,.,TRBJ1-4,TGTGCCAGCAGCACCCGGGCCTATAATGAAAAACTGTTTTTT,CASSTRAYNEKLFF
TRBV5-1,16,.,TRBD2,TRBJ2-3,TGCGCCAGCAGCTTGTCAGCGGGAGGGCCGGGAGATACGCAGTATTTT,CASSLSAGGPGDTQYF
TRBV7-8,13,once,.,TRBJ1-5,TGTGCCAGCAGCTTAAGTAGGTGGCAGCCCCAGCATTTT,CASSLSRWQPQHF
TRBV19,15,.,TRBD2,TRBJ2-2,TGTGCCAGTATCGGGACTAGCGGATCTACCGGGGAGCTGTTTTTT,CASIGTSGSTGELFF
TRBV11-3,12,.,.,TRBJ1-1,TGTGCCAGCAGCTTAGGGCAAACGGACGTTTTCTTT,CASSLGQTDVFF
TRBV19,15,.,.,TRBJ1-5,TGTGCCAGTAGTATAGGCCAGGGATACGGTCAGCCCCAGCATTTT,CASSIGQGYGQPQHF
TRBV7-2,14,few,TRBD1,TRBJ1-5,TGTGCCAGCAGCCCAGGACAGGTCAATCAGCCCCAGCATTTT,CASSPGQVNQPQHF
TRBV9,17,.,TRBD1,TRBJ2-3,TGTGCCAGCAGCGTAGATCCCGGGACAGGGGGCCAGGATACGCAGTATTTT,CASSVDPGTGGQDTQYF
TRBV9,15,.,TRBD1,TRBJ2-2,TGTGCCAGCAGCGTCACAGGGGTAAAGACCGGGGAGCTGTTTTTT,CASSVTGVKTGELFF